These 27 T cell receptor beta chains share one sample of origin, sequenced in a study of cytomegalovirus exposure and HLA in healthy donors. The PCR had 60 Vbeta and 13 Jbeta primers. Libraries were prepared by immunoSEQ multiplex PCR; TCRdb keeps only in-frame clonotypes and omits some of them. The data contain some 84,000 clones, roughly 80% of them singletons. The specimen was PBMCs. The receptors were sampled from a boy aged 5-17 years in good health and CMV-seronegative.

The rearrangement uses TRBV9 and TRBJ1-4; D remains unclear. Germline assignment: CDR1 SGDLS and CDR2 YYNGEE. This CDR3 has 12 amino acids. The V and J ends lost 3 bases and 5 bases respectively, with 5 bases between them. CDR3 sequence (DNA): TGTGCCAGCAGCGAGACAAATGAAAAACTGTTTTTT. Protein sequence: CASSETNEKLFF.

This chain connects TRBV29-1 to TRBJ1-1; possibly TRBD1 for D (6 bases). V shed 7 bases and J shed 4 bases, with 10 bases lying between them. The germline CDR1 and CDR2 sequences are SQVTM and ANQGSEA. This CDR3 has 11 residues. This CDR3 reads CSGGGATEAFF. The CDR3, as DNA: TGCAGCGGCGGGGGGGCCACTGAAGCTTTCTTT.

The CDR3 sequence: CASSLTGVQGYTF. In nucleotides, the CDR3 is TGTGCCAGCAGCTTGACAGGGGTGCAGGGCTACACCTTC. V is TRBV7-8 and J is TRBJ1-2; 8 positions match TRBD1. V lost 3 bases to trimming and J lost 8 bases; unmatched junction nucleotides: 5. Germline CDR1 SGHVS, CDR2 FQNEAQ. CDR3 length equals 13 residues.

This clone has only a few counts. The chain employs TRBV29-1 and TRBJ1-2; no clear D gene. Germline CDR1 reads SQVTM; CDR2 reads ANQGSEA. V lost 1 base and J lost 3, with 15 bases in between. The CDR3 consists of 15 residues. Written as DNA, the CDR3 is TGCAGCGTTGAAGGTCAAGTAGGACTGGACTATGGCTACACCTTC. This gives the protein CSVEGQVGLDYGYTF.

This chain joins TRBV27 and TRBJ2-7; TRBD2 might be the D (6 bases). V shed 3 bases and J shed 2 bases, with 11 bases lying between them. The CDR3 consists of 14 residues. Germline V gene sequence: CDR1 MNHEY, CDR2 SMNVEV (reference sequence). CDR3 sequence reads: CASSFGSSAYEQYF. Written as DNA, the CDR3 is TGTGCCAGCAGTTTCGGCTCTAGCGCCTACGAGCAGTACTTC.

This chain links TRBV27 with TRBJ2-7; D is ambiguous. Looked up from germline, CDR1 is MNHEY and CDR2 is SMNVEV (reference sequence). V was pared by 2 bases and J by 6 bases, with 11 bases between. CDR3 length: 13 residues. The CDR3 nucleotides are TGTGCCAGCAGTTTAGGATCCGCGGCCGAGCAGTACTTC. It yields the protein CASSLGSAAEQYF.

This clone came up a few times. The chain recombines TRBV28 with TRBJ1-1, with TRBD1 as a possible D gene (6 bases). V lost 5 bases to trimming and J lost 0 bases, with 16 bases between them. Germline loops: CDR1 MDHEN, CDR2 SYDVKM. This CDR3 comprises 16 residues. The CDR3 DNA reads TGTGCCAGCAGTCCGCCCCGGGACACCATGAACACTGAAGCTTTCTTT. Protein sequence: CASSPPRDTMNTEAFF.

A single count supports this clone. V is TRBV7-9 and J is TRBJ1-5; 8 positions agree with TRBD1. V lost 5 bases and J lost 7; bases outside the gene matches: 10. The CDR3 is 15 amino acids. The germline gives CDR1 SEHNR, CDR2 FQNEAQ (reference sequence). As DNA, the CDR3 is TGTGCCAGCAGCCAAACCCCACAGGGGGACCAGCCCCAGCATTTT. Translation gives CASSQTPQGDQPQHF.

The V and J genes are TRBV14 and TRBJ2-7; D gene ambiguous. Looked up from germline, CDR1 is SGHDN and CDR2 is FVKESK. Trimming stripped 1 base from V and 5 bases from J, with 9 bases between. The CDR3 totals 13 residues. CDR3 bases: TGTGCCAGCAGCCAAGTCGGGTCCCACGAGCAGTACTTC. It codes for CASSQVGSHEQYF.

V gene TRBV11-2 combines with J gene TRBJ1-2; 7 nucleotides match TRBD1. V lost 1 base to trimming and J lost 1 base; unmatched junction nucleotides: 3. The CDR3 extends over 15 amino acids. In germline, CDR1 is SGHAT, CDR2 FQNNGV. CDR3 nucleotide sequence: TGTGCCAGCAGCTTAGGGGACAGCATTAACTATGGCTACACCTTC. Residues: CASSLGDSINYGYTF.

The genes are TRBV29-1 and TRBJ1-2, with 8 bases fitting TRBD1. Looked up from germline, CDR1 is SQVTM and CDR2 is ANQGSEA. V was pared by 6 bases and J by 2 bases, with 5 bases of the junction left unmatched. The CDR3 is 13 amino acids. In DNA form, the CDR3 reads TGCAGCGTCACAGGGGGGACCAACTATGGCTACACCTTC. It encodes CSVTGGTNYGYTF.

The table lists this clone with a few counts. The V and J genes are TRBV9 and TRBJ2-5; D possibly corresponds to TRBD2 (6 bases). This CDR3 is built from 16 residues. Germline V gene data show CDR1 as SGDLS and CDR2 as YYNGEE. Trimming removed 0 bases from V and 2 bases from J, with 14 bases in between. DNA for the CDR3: TGTGCCAGCAGCGTAGAAGGGGACTCCCGTCAAGAGACCCAGTACTTC. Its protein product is CASSVEGDSRQETQYF.

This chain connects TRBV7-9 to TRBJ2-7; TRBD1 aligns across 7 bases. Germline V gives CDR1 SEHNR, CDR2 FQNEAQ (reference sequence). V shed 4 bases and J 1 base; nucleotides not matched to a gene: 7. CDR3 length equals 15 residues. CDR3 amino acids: CASSSTTGSSYEQYF. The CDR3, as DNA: TGTGCCAGCAGCTCGACGACAGGGAGTTCCTACGAGCAGTACTTC. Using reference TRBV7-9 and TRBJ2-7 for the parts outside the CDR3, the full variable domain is DTGVSQNPRHKITKRGQNVTFRCDPISEHNRLYWYRQTLGQGPEFLTYFQNEAQLEKSRLLSDRFSAERPKGSFSTLEIQRTEQGDSAMYLCASSSTTGSSYEQYFGPGTRLTVT.

CDR3 DNA: TGTGCCAGCAGGATGACCGGGACAGTCACTGAAGCTTTCTTT. Translated, it gives CASRMTGTVTEAFF. The chain joins TRBV28 to TRBJ1-1, with 7 bases aligning to TRBD1. Per the germline V gene, CDR1 is MDHEN and CDR2 is SYDVKM. The J segment lost 4 bases and the V segment lost 6 bases, leaving 8 bases of the junction unmatched. The CDR3 is made up of 14 amino acids. Filled out from reference TRBV28 and TRBJ1-1, the complete variable domain reads DVKVTQSSRYLVKRTGEKVFLECVQDMDHENMFWYRQDPGLGLRLIYFSYDVKMKEKGDIPEGYSVSREKKERFSLILESASTNQTSMYLCASRMTGTVTEAFFGQGTRLTVV.

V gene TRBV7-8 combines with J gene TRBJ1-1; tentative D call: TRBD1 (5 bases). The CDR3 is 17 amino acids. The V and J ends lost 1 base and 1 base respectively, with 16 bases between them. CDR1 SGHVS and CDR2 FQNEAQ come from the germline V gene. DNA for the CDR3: TGTGCCAGCAGCTTAGGAACGCAGGGATTTTCGAACACTGAAGCTTTCTTT. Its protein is CASSLGTQGFSNTEAFF.

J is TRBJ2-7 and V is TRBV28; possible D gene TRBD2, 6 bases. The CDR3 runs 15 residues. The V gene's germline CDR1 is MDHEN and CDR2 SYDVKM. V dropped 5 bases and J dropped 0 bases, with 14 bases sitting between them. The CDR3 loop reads CASSPRGSGSYEQYF. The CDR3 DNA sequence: TGTGCCAGCAGTCCCCGCGGTAGCGGCTCCTACGAGCAGTACTTC.

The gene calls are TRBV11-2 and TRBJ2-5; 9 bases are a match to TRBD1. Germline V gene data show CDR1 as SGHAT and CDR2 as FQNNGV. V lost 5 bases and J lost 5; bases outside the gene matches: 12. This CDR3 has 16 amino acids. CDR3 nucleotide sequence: TGTGCCAGCAGCGAACCGGGACAGGGCGATCTGGAGACCCAGTACTTC. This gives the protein CASSEPGQGDLETQYF.

This chain's CDR3 is CASSMMRSSGYTF. As DNA, the CDR3 is TGTGCCAGTAGTATGATGCGGAGCTCCGGCTACACCTTC. The chain uses TRBV19 and TRBJ1-2; D ambiguous. Deletions cut 3 bases from V and 8 bases from J, with 13 bases between. The germline CDR1 and CDR2 sequences are LNHDA and SQIVND (reference sequence). This CDR3 is built from 13 residues. Drawing the rest from reference TRBV19 and TRBJ1-2, the complete variable domain is DGGITQSPKYLFRKEGQNVTLSCEQNLNHDAMYWYRQDPGQGLRLIYYSQIVNDFQKGDIAEGYSVSREKKESFPLTVTSAQKNPTAFYLCASSMMRSSGYTFGSGTRLTVV.

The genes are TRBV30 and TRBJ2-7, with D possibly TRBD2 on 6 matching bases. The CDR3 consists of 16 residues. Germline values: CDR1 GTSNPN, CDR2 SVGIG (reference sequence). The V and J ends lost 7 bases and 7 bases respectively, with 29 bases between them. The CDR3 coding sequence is TGTGCCTTGCTAACCGGGGCGGGGCCCTTAACGGGGGAGCAGTACTTC. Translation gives CALLTGAGPLTGEQYF.

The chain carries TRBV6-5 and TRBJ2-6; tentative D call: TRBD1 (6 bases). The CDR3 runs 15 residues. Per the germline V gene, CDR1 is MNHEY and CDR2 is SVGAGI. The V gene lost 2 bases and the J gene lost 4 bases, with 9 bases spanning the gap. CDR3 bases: TGTGCCAGCAGTTACACTGGACAGGGGGCCAACGTCCTGACTTTC. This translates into CASSYTGQGANVLTF.

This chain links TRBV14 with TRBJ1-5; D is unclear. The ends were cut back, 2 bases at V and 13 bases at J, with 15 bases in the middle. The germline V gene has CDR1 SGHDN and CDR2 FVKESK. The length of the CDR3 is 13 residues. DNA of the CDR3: TGTGCCAGCAGCCAATACGTCACCGGGTTACAGCATTTT. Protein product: CASSQYVTGLQHF.

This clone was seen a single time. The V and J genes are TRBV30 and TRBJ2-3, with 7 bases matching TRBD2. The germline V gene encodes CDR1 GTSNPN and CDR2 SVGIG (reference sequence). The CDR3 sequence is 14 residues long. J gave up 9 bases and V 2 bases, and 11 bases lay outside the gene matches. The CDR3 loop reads CAWSPPGGTSTQYF. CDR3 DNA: TGTGCCTGGAGTCCTCCGGGGGGTACGAGCACGCAGTATTTT.

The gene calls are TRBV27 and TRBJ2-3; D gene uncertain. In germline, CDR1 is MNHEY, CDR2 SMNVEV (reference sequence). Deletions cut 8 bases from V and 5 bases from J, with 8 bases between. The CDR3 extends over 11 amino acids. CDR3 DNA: TGTGCCAGCCAGACGGGAGATACGCAGTATTTT. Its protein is CASQTGDTQYF.

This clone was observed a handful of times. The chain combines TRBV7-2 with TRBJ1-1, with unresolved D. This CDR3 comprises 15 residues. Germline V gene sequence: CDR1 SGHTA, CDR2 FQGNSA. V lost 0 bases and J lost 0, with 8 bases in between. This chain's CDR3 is CASSLAPGMNTEAFF. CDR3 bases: TGTGCCAGCAGCTTAGCTCCGGGGATGAACACTGAAGCTTTCTTT.

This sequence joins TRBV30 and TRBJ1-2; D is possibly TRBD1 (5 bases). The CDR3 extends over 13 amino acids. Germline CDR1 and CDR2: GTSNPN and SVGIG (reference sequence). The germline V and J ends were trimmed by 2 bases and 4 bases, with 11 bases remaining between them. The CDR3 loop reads CAWSLGAGYGYTF. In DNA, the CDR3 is TGTGCCTGGAGTTTAGGGGCAGGCTATGGCTACACCTTC.

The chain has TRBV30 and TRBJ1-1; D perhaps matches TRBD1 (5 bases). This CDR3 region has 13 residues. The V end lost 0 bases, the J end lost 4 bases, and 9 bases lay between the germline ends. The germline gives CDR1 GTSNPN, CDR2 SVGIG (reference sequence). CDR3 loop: CAWSVLGATEAFF. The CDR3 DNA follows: TGTGCCTGGAGTGTACTTGGGGCCACTGAAGCTTTCTTT.

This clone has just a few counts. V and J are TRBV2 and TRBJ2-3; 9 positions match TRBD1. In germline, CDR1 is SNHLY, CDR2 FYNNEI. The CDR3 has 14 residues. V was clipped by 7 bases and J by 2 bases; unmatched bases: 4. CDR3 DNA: TGTGCCAGCACGGACAGGGGTAACACAGATACGCAGTATTTT. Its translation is CASTDRGNTDTQYF.